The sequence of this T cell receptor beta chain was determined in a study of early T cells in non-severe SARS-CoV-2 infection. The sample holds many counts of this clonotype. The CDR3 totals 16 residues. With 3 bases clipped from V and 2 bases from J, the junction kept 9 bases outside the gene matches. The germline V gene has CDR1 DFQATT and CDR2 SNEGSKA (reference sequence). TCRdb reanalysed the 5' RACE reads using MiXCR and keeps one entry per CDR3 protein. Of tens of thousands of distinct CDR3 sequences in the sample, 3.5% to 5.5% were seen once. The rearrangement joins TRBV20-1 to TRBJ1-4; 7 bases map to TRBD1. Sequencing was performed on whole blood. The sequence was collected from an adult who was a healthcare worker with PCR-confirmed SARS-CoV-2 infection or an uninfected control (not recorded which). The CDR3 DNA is TGCAGTGCTAGTTCAATCACAGGGGAGACTAATGAAAAACTGTTTTTT. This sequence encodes CSASSITGETNEKLFF.